The rows below give T cell receptor beta chains drawn from one sample of a study of shared clonotypes between healthy human individuals. Only in-frame clones appear in the TCRdb table, and some are missing; sequencing was by immunoSEQ multiplex PCR. Of 800,000 to 950,000 clones in the sample, about 97% were seen once. Sequenced: naive CD8+ T cells sorted from blood. These receptors all come from a man aged 25-45 years in good health. Each CDR3 is given with its conserved first and last residue. D genes are given only for firm matches. Size tells how often a clone was seen (once, few, many) or the class of an expanded clone, and some rows leave it out.

TRBV10-3	TRBJ1-4	-	-	CAISESITGYNEKLFF	TGTGCCATCAGTGAGTCAATTACCGGTTATAATGAAAAACTGTTTTTT
TRBV10-1	TRBJ2-7	TRBD1	-	CASSNFRDRLSQQYF	TGCGCCAGCAGCAACTTTAGGGACAGGTTATCACAGCAGTACTTC
TRBV5-5	TRBJ2-2	TRBD1	once	CASSDPQGASTGELFF	TGTGCCAGCAGCGACCCCCAGGGGGCGAGCACCGGGGAGCTGTTTTTT
TRBV5-6	TRBJ1-1	-	-	CASSPVPATMTEAFF	TGTGCCAGCAGCCCGGTACCCGCCACGATGACTGAAGCTTTCTTT
TRBV27	TRBJ2-1	-	-	CASKGSQGMFF	TGTGCCAGCAAGGGGAGTCAGGGTATGTTCTTC
TRBV29-1	TRBJ2-1	-	-	CSVVEGGRTLF	TGCAGCGTTGTGGAGGGAGGCCGTACTCTCTTC
TRBV7-9	TRBJ2-7	-	-	CASSLKENEQYF	TGTGCCAGCAGCTTAAAAGAGAACGAGCAGTACTTC
TRBV15	TRBJ2-6	-	-	CATSRAGANVLTF	TGTGCCACCAGCAGAGCCGGGGCCAACGTCCTGACTTTC
TRBV6-5	TRBJ2-7	-	-	CASSYSGDASYEQYF	TGTGCCAGCAGTTACTCGGGCGACGCTTCCTACGAGCAGTACTTC
TRBV13	TRBJ2-7	-	-	CASSRRGSYEQYF	TGTGCCAGCAGCCGTAGGGGCTCCTACGAGCAGTACTTC
TRBV18	TRBJ1-1	-	once	CASSPPGGNTEAFF	TGTGCCAGCTCACCACCGGGAGGGAACACTGAAGCTTTCTTT
TRBV11-2	TRBJ2-1	-	-	CASSLQGRGYNEQFF	TGTGCCAGCAGCCTCCAGGGGCGCGGGTACAATGAGCAGTTCTTC
TRBV5-4	TRBJ1-3	-	-	CASSSGTGRNTIYF	TGTGCCAGCAGCTCTGGGACTGGGAGAAACACCATATATTTT
TRBV7-9	TRBJ1-4	-	-	CASSEPLREKLFF	TGTGCCAGCAGCGAGCCCTTAAGGGAAAAACTGTTTTTT
TRBV27	TRBJ2-1	TRBD2	once	CASSQGTSGRYNEQFF	TGTGCCAGCAGTCAAGGGACTAGCGGGAGGTACAATGAGCAGTTCTTC
TRBV6-1	TRBJ2-7	TRBD1	-	CASSEARDSSYEQYF	TGTGCCAGCAGTGAAGCGAGGGACAGCTCCTACGAGCAGTACTTC
TRBV7-9	TRBJ2-1	TRBD1	-	CASSLAGDRGSRRYNEQFF	TGTGCCAGCAGCTTAGCGGGGGACAGGGGGTCCCGAAGGTACAATGAGCAGTTCTTC
TRBV7-2	TRBJ2-7	-	-	CASSLGPSSSYEQYF	TGTGCCAGCAGCTTAGGCCCTTCGAGCTCCTACGAGCAGTACTTC
TRBV4-2	TRBJ2-1	-	-	CASSPWTPGSDEQFF	TGTGCCAGCAGCCCCTGGACCCCAGGTAGCGATGAGCAGTTCTTC
TRBV15	TRBJ2-3	-	-	CATSRDLAETDTQYF	TGTGCCACCAGCAGAGATCTTGCAGAAACAGATACGCAGTATTTT
TRBV4-1	TRBJ1-5	TRBD1	-	CASSQYRGDTQPQHF	TGCGCCAGCAGCCAATACAGGGGTGATACTCAGCCCCAGCATTTT
TRBV10-1	TRBJ2-1	TRBD2	-	CASSDFSGRSYNEQFF	TGCGCCAGCAGTGACTTTAGCGGGAGATCCTACAATGAGCAGTTCTTC
TRBV10-3	TRBJ2-7	-	-	CAISDGGRTNSYEQYF	TGTGCCATCAGTGATGGGGGCAGGACAAACTCCTACGAGCAGTACTTC
TRBV6-5	TRBJ1-1	-	-	CASSLAGGFTEAFF	TGTGCCAGCAGTTTAGCGGGGGGCTTCACTGAAGCTTTCTTT
TRBV27	TRBJ2-2	TRBD2	-	CASSTGWGLAGGTGELFF	TGTGCCAGCAGCACTGGGTGGGGACTAGCGGGAGGAACCGGGGAGCTGTTTTTT
TRBV7-9	TRBJ1-1	-	-	CASSLMRARNTEAFF	TGTGCCAGCAGCTTAATGAGGGCTCGGAACACTGAAGCTTTCTTT
TRBV5-6	TRBJ2-1	-	-	CASSAPTNSYNEQFF	TGTGCCAGCAGCGCACCCACCAACTCCTACAATGAGCAGTTCTTC
TRBV30	TRBJ2-7	-	-	CAWSGPSYEQYF	TGTGCCTGGTCTGGACCATCCTACGAGCAGTACTTC
TRBV7-9	TRBJ2-7	TRBD1	-	CASGQGAYEQYF	TGTGCCAGCGGACAGGGGGCCTACGAGCAGTACTTC
TRBV7-2	TRBJ2-7	-	once	CASSFRQGAYEQYF	TGTGCCAGCAGCTTTCGCCAGGGTGCATACGAGCAGTACTTC
TRBV12-5	TRBJ2-7	-	-	CASGLGGVNEQYF	TGTGCTAGTGGTTTAGGAGGGGTCAACGAGCAGTACTTC
TRBV7-9	TRBJ2-2	-	-	CASRSGAKDTGELFF	TGTGCCAGCCGATCCGGGGCAAAGGATACCGGGGAGCTGTTTTTT
TRBV29-1	TRBJ1-3	-	-	CSARPPSGNTIYF	TGCAGCGCTCGGCCCCCCTCTGGAAACACCATATATTTT
TRBV10-3	TRBJ2-1	TRBD2	-	CAISDMGLADYNEQFF	TGTGCCATCAGTGATATGGGACTAGCGGACTACAATGAGCAGTTCTTC
TRBV12-5	TRBJ2-1	TRBD2	-	CASGLVLSGSSYNEQFF	TGTGCTAGTGGTTTGGTACTTAGCGGGAGCTCCTACAATGAGCAGTTCTTC
TRBV13	TRBJ2-1	TRBD2	once	CASSNGLAGPEQFF	TGTGCCAGCAGCAATGGACTAGCGGGACCTGAGCAGTTCTTC
TRBV28	TRBJ1-3	-	once	CASRAFGQTSGNTIYF	TGTGCCAGCAGAGCTTTTGGACAGACCTCTGGAAACACCATATATTTT
TRBV27	TRBJ2-7	-	once	CASSGHIGRLTYEQYF	TGTGCCAGCAGTGGACATATCGGGCGGTTGACCTACGAGCAGTACTTC
TRBV11-2	TRBJ2-1	-	-	CASSGYQALEQFF	TGTGCCAGCAGCGGGTACCAAGCACTTGAGCAGTTCTTC
TRBV14	TRBJ2-7	TRBD1	-	CASSGRDRDARMSHEQYF	TGTGCCAGCAGCGGCCGGGACAGGGATGCGCGAATGTCTCACGAGCAGTACTTC
TRBV30	TRBJ1-3	-	-	CAWTLRGSPGNTIYF	TGTGCCTGGACCTTAAGGGGCAGCCCTGGAAACACCATATATTTT
TRBV7-8	TRBJ2-1	-	-	CASSLGGPSYNEQFF	TGTGCCAGCAGCTTAGGCGGGCCTTCCTACAATGAGCAGTTCTTC
TRBV5-6	TRBJ1-1	-	-	CASSLGRGRPEAFF	TGTGCCAGCAGCTTGGGAAGGGGACGGCCTGAAGCTTTCTTT
TRBV30	TRBJ1-5	-	-	CAWSFAGPRNPYQPQHF	TGTGCCTGGAGTTTCGCGGGACCGCGAAACCCGTATCAGCCCCAGCATTTT
TRBV5-6	TRBJ2-5	TRBD2	-	CASNLGLAGGNGQETQYF	TGTGCCAGCAACCTAGGACTAGCGGGAGGAAACGGCCAAGAGACCCAGTACTTC
TRBV4-1	TRBJ2-1	-	-	CASSQDPYNEQFF	TGCGCCAGCAGCCAAGATCCGTACAATGAGCAGTTCTTC
TRBV27	TRBJ2-4	-	-	CASYRDGGIRNIQYF	TGTGCCAGCTACAGGGATGGGGGCATAAGAAACATTCAGTACTTC
TRBV11-2	TRBJ1-1	-	-	CASSSGQALYTEAFF	TGTGCCAGCAGCTCGGGACAAGCGCTTTACACTGAAGCTTTCTTT
TRBV29-1	TRBJ2-3	-	once	CSVEGGRTSTDTQYF	TGCAGCGTTGAAGGCGGACGGACTAGCACAGATACGCAGTATTTT
TRBV7-8	TRBJ2-1	TRBD1	-	CASSLETYTDQRGHNEQFF	TGTGCCAGCAGCTTAGAGACTTATACGGACCAAAGGGGGCACAATGAGCAGTTCTTC
TRBV7-9	TRBJ2-7	TRBD2	once	CASSLSGSQGGEQYF	TGTGCCAGCAGCTTGAGCGGGAGTCAGGGAGGGGAGCAGTACTTC
TRBV11-2	TRBJ2-1	-	once	CASSLDRSGRYNEQFF	TGTGCCAGCAGCTTAGATCGGTCAGGGCGCTACAATGAGCAGTTCTTC
TRBV6-5	TRBJ1-5	TRBD1	-	CASRITGAHQPQHF	TGTGCCAGCAGGATAACAGGGGCCCATCAGCCCCAGCATTTT
TRBV7-9	TRBJ2-2	-	-	CASSPHQKGGGPGELFF	TGTGCCAGCAGCCCCCACCAAAAGGGGGGAGGTCCCGGGGAGCTGTTTTTT
TRBV27	TRBJ2-1	-	once	CASSSLSTNNEQFF	TGTGCCAGCAGTTCCCTCTCCACGAACAATGAGCAGTTCTTC
TRBV29-1	TRBJ2-2	-	-	CSVEAGDGDTGELFF	TGCAGCGTTGAAGCTGGGGATGGGGACACCGGGGAGCTGTTTTTT
TRBV6-5	TRBJ2-2	TRBD1	once	CASTTGQGAGGELFF	TGTGCCAGCACAACCGGACAGGGGGCTGGCGGGGAGCTGTTTTTT
TRBV5-4	TRBJ1-5	TRBD1	-	CASSLDRGYPQHF	TGTGCCAGCAGCTTGGACAGGGGGTATCCCCAGCATTTT